This T cell receptor beta chain was identified during a study of T cells in Graves' hyperthyroidism and ophthalmopathy. Study context: Peripheral blood was obtained at initial diagnosis, preceding any treatment. Study-wide results and caveats: Peripheral blood also featured most of the thyroid clonotypes expanded above 0.001. Ophthalmopathy was model-predicted a median roughly six months pre-onset.

In its sample, this clonotype was seen many times. Its antigen is undetermined. Regions amplified from RNA transcripts were the TCR beta CDR3 regions. The HTBI primer set served for first-round RT-PCR of the TCR CDR3. Each CDR3 protein gets one entry after TCRdb re-called the multiplex PCR reads with MiXCR. The sample records approximately 560,000 distinct CDR3 sequences, about a sixth being singletons. With 0 bases removed from V and 3 bases from J, the gap between germline ends came to 6 bases. This CDR3 has 13 amino acids. Germline V gene sequence: CDR1 SGHRS, CDR2 YFSETQ. Sequencing was done on a sample of blood. V is TRBV5-1 and J is TRBJ1-1, with no clear D. The receptor was derived from a woman aged 25 to 45 with Graves' hyperthyroidism. CDR3 sequence: CASSLAADTEAFF. The CDR3, as DNA: TGCGCCAGCAGCTTGGCGGCTGACACTGAAGCTTTCTTT.